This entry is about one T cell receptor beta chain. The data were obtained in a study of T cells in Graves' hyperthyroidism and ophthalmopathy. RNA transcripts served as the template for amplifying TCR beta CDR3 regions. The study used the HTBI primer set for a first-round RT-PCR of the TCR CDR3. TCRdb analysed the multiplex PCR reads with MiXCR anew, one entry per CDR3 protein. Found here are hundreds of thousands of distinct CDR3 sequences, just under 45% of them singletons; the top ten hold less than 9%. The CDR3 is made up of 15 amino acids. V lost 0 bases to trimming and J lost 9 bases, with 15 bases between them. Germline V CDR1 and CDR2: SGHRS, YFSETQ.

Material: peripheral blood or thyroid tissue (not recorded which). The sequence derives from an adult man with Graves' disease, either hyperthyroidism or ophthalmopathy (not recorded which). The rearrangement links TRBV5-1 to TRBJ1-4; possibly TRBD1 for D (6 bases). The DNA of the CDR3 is TGCGCCAGCAGCTTGGACGGGACACCTAAAAAAAAACTGTTTTTT. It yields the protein CASSLDGTPKKKLFF.